The subject of this entry is one T cell receptor (beta chain). Its antigen remains unidentified. The germline gives CDR1 LGHNA, CDR2 YSLEER. The CDR3 runs to 15 residues. V was trimmed by 0 bases and J by 11 bases, leaving 14 bases between them. This sample is drawn from a study of beta chain features in type 1 diabetes. Of the isolated RNA, all was reverse transcribed, and so the sequenced material was expressed TCRB transcripts. TCRdb keeps only in-frame clones here, not all; method: immunoSEQ multiplex PCR. In the table there are about 340,000 clones, approximately 9.7% of which are singletons. Whole-study results and caveats: Shorter TCRB CDR3s, moderately but significantly so, marked every one of the four CD4+ subsets in Type 1 diabetes patients. VDJ junctions in type 1 diabetes patients carried more deletions and fewer insertions. Using cDNA template may skew counts toward highly expressing activated cells.

This sequence originates from a young man with type 1 diabetes. This chain joins TRBV4-3 and TRBJ1-6, with D unclear. The sample comprised central memory CD4+ T cells from blood. The CDR3 spells CASSQETTGGAPLHF. In DNA form, the CDR3 reads TGCGCCAGCAGCCAAGAAACGACGGGTGGTGCACCCCTCCACTTT.